A selection of T cell receptor beta chains follows, all from one sample in a study of CD8+ T cells in alopecia areata. Assay: immunoSEQ multiplex PCR; the TCRdb copy retains only in-frame clones and omits some. The data show approximately 140,000 clones, about four fifths seen once. The material sequenced was CD8+ T cells sorted from blood, taken at week 4, from a patient treated with tofacitinib. The receptors originated from a human donor with alopecia areata. The CDR3 runs from the conserved cysteine through the conserved F or W. D genes are given only for firm matches. Size is stated for part of the rows, as once, few or many counts, or as a class when the clone is expanded.

CDR3 DNA: TGTGCCAGCAGCACGGGACAGGGTGGAGTACTAGGTGAGACCCAGTACTTC; CDR3 protein: CASSTGQGGVLGETQYF; J gene: TRBJ2-5; CDR3 length: 17; D gene: TRBD1; clone size: .; V gene: TRBV7-9
CDR3 DNA: TGTGCCAGCAGTTTTGCAGATACGCAGTATTTT; CDR3 protein: CASSFADTQYF; J gene: TRBJ2-3; CDR3 length: 11; D gene: .; clone size: few; V gene: TRBV27
CDR3 DNA: TGTGCCAGCAGGGGAACGGGACAGGGTAACGAGCAGTACTTC; CDR3 protein: CASRGTGQGNEQYF; J gene: TRBJ2-7; CDR3 length: 14; D gene: TRBD1; clone size: .; V gene: TRBV5-4
CDR3 DNA: TGTGCCAGCAGTCTCGACGAGCGGGGCCCACGAGATACGCAGTATTTT; CDR3 protein: CASSLDERGPRDTQYF; J gene: TRBJ2-3; CDR3 length: 16; D gene: TRBD2; clone size: .; V gene: TRBV7-9
CDR3 DNA: TGTGCCAGCAGCTTGATCTATTCAAGGGAGAGGGCCTCCTACAATGAGCAGTTCTTC; CDR3 protein: CASSLIYSRERASYNEQFF; J gene: TRBJ2-1; CDR3 length: 19; D gene: .; clone size: .; V gene: TRBV5-4
CDR3 DNA: TGTGCCAGCAGCCTGGCAGGGGAGGCCACTGAAGCTTTCTTT; CDR3 protein: CASSLAGEATEAFF; J gene: TRBJ1-1; CDR3 length: 14; D gene: .; clone size: .; V gene: TRBV4-2
CDR3 DNA: TGTGCCAGCAGTTTAACGGTCTTATACGAGCAGTACTTC; CDR3 protein: CASSLTVLYEQYF; J gene: TRBJ2-7; CDR3 length: 13; D gene: .; clone size: few; V gene: TRBV27
CDR3 DNA: TGTGCCAGCAGTTTAAGGGACACCCAAGAGACCCAGTACTTC; CDR3 protein: CASSLRDTQETQYF; J gene: TRBJ2-5; CDR3 length: 14; D gene: .; clone size: .; V gene: TRBV27
CDR3 DNA: TGCGCCAGCAGCCCTCTGGTCGGGGAAAGAGTGAACACTGAAGCTTTCTTT; CDR3 protein: CASSPLVGERVNTEAFF; J gene: TRBJ1-1; CDR3 length: 17; D gene: .; clone size: .; V gene: TRBV4-1
CDR3 DNA: TGTGCCAGCAGCGAACAGGGGAGGGCCTACGAGCAGTACTTC; CDR3 protein: CASSEQGRAYEQYF; J gene: TRBJ2-7; CDR3 length: 14; D gene: .; clone size: .; V gene: TRBV7-9
CDR3 DNA: TGCGCCAGCAGCCCCCCATTGAGCTCTGGAAACACCATATATTTT; CDR3 protein: CASSPPLSSGNTIYF; J gene: TRBJ1-3; CDR3 length: 15; D gene: .; clone size: .; V gene: TRBV5-1
CDR3 DNA: TGCGCCAGCAGCCAAGTAGTCACACCCCCCTACAATGAGCAGTTCTTC; CDR3 protein: CASSQVVTPPYNEQFF; J gene: TRBJ2-1; CDR3 length: 16; D gene: .; clone size: .; V gene: TRBV4-1
CDR3 DNA: TGCGCCAACAGCCAAGAAAGTAGTTGGGACTCCTACGAGCAGTACTTC; CDR3 protein: CANSQESSWDSYEQYF; J gene: TRBJ2-7; CDR3 length: 16; D gene: .; clone size: .; V gene: TRBV4-1
CDR3 DNA: TGTGCCAGCAGTACCGGGCAGGGGGCGCGTGAAAAACTGTTTTTT; CDR3 protein: CASSTGQGAREKLFF; J gene: TRBJ1-4; CDR3 length: 15; D gene: TRBD1; clone size: .; V gene: TRBV7-9
CDR3 DNA: TGTGCCAGCAGCCAGCGGACCGAAAACTATGGCTACACCTTC; CDR3 protein: CASSQRTENYGYTF; J gene: TRBJ1-2; CDR3 length: 14; D gene: .; clone size: .; V gene: TRBV7-9
CDR3 DNA: TGTGCCAGTAGTATCTGGAATTCACCCCTCCACTTT; CDR3 protein: CASSIWNSPLHF; J gene: TRBJ1-6; CDR3 length: 12; D gene: .; clone size: .; V gene: TRBV19
CDR3 DNA: TGCGCCAGCAGCCAGTCTGGGACAGGGAGGACCGGGGAGCTGTTTTTT; CDR3 protein: CASSQSGTGRTGELFF; J gene: TRBJ2-2; CDR3 length: 16; D gene: TRBD1; clone size: few; V gene: TRBV4-1
CDR3 DNA: TGTGCCAGCAGCCCCCTGCTCACCTGGGAGCAGTTCTTC; CDR3 protein: CASSPLLTWEQFF; J gene: TRBJ2-1; CDR3 length: 13; D gene: .; clone size: .; V gene: TRBV7-9
CDR3 DNA: TGTGCCAGCATACGGAGTAATAGTGGATCCGATACGCAGTATTTT; CDR3 protein: CASIRSNSGSDTQYF; J gene: TRBJ2-3; CDR3 length: 15; D gene: .; clone size: .; V gene: TRBV11-2
CDR3 DNA: TGTGCCTGGAGTGCCGGGACGGGGAACACTGAAGCTTTCTTT; CDR3 protein: CAWSAGTGNTEAFF; J gene: TRBJ1-1; CDR3 length: 14; D gene: .; clone size: .; V gene: TRBV30
CDR3 DNA: TGTGCCAGCAGCTTGGAGAGCAATGAGCAGTTCTTC; CDR3 protein: CASSLESNEQFF; J gene: TRBJ2-1; CDR3 length: 12; D gene: .; clone size: .; V gene: TRBV5-4
CDR3 DNA: TGTGCCAGCAGCTTAAACCCGGATGTAAATGGCTACACCTTC; CDR3 protein: CASSLNPDVNGYTF; J gene: TRBJ1-2; CDR3 length: 14; D gene: .; clone size: .; V gene: TRBV7-8
CDR3 DNA: TGCAGCGTTCGAGGACAGGCGCTAAGGGTGAACACTGAAGCTTTCTTT; CDR3 protein: CSVRGQALRVNTEAFF; J gene: TRBJ1-1; CDR3 length: 16; D gene: TRBD1; clone size: .; V gene: TRBV29-1
CDR3 DNA: TGCGCCAGCAGCCAAGATGCAGGAGCCCCCTACGAGCAGTACTTC; CDR3 protein: CASSQDAGAPYEQYF; J gene: TRBJ2-7; CDR3 length: 15; D gene: .; clone size: few; V gene: TRBV4-1
CDR3 DNA: TGCGCCAGCAGCTTGGTACAGGGTTCCTCCTACGAGCAGTACTTC; CDR3 protein: CASSLVQGSSYEQYF; J gene: TRBJ2-7; CDR3 length: 15; D gene: .; clone size: .; V gene: TRBV5-1
CDR3 DNA: TGTGCCAGCGATACAGGGTACCAAGAGACCCAGTACTTC; CDR3 protein: CASDTGYQETQYF; J gene: TRBJ2-5; CDR3 length: 13; D gene: .; clone size: few; V gene: TRBV7-9
CDR3 DNA: TGCAGCGTTGACGCGGGCAACGAGCAGTACTTC; CDR3 protein: CSVDAGNEQYF; J gene: TRBJ2-7; CDR3 length: 11; D gene: .; clone size: .; V gene: TRBV29-1
CDR3 DNA: TGCAGCGTTGAAGATTTGGGTTACGAGCAGTACTTC; CDR3 protein: CSVEDLGYEQYF; J gene: TRBJ2-7; CDR3 length: 12; D gene: .; clone size: .; V gene: TRBV29-1
CDR3 DNA: TGTGCCAGCAGCTTCGGGGCAGGGATTGGCTACACCTTC; CDR3 protein: CASSFGAGIGYTF; J gene: TRBJ1-2; CDR3 length: 13; D gene: .; clone size: .; V gene: TRBV7-9
CDR3 DNA: TGTGCCAGCAGTACACAGGGAAGTAGCAATCAGCCCCAGCATTTT; CDR3 protein: CASSTQGSSNQPQHF; J gene: TRBJ1-5; CDR3 length: 15; D gene: .; clone size: .; V gene: TRBV27
CDR3 DNA: TGTGCCAGCAGTTACGGACTAGCTGGGCCCTACAATGAGCAGTTCTTC; CDR3 protein: CASSYGLAGPYNEQFF; J gene: TRBJ2-1; CDR3 length: 16; D gene: TRBD2; clone size: once; V gene: TRBV6-5
CDR3 DNA: TGTGCCAGAAGCTTCGGGGCTAGCGGATCCTACGGCACAGATACGCAGTATTTT; CDR3 protein: CARSFGASGSYGTDTQYF; J gene: TRBJ2-3; CDR3 length: 18; D gene: TRBD2; clone size: .; V gene: TRBV5-3
CDR3 DNA: TGTGCCAGCAGCTCAAGTCCAGGGCCCTACGAGCAGTACTTC; CDR3 protein: CASSSSPGPYEQYF; J gene: TRBJ2-7; CDR3 length: 14; D gene: .; clone size: many; V gene: TRBV7-9
CDR3 DNA: TGTGCCAGCAGCCCGACTCCGGGACAGAACACCGGGGAGCTGTTTTTT; CDR3 protein: CASSPTPGQNTGELFF; J gene: TRBJ2-2; CDR3 length: 16; D gene: .; clone size: .; V gene: TRBV7-9
CDR3 DNA: TGTGCCAGCAGCTTAGGTGGGACAGGGATTACTGAAGCTTTCTTT; CDR3 protein: CASSLGGTGITEAFF; J gene: TRBJ1-1; CDR3 length: 15; D gene: TRBD1; clone size: .; V gene: TRBV7-6
CDR3 DNA: TGTGCCAGCAGCGCGAACAGGGAGAGCTCCTATAATTCACCCCTCCACTTT; CDR3 protein: CASSANRESSYNSPLHF; J gene: TRBJ1-6; CDR3 length: 17; D gene: .; clone size: .; V gene: TRBV9
CDR3 DNA: TGTGCCAGCAGCGTAGACCATCAAGAGACCCAGTACTTC; CDR3 protein: CASSVDHQETQYF; J gene: TRBJ2-5; CDR3 length: 13; D gene: .; clone size: .; V gene: TRBV9
CDR3 DNA: TGTGCCATCAGTGAACAAATAGGTCAGGAGACCCAGTACTTC; CDR3 protein: CAISEQIGQETQYF; J gene: TRBJ2-5; CDR3 length: 14; D gene: .; clone size: once; V gene: TRBV10-3
CDR3 DNA: TGTGCCAGCAGCTCTTACAATGAGCAGTTCTTC; CDR3 protein: CASSSYNEQFF; J gene: TRBJ2-1; CDR3 length: 11; D gene: .; clone size: .; V gene: TRBV28
CDR3 DNA: TGTGCCAGCAGTGAAGGACGGATCTATGGCTACACCTTC; CDR3 protein: CASSEGRIYGYTF; J gene: TRBJ1-2; CDR3 length: 13; D gene: .; clone size: .; V gene: TRBV25-1
CDR3 DNA: TGTGCCAGCAGCAGCGGACTAGGTCTTTACTACGAGCAGTACTTC; CDR3 protein: CASSSGLGLYYEQYF; J gene: TRBJ2-7; CDR3 length: 15; D gene: TRBD2; clone size: .; V gene: TRBV11-2
CDR3 DNA: TGTGCCTGGAGTATAGAGACAGGGAACGAGCAGTACTTC; CDR3 protein: CAWSIETGNEQYF; J gene: TRBJ2-7; CDR3 length: 13; D gene: TRBD1; clone size: .; V gene: TRBV30
CDR3 DNA: TGCGCCAGCAGCCAAGTCGACTCACCCCTCCACTTT; CDR3 protein: CASSQVDSPLHF; J gene: TRBJ1-6; CDR3 length: 12; D gene: .; clone size: .; V gene: TRBV4-1
CDR3 DNA: TGTGCCAGCAGCTTAGGGACAGGCGAAGAGACCCAGTACTTC; CDR3 protein: CASSLGTGEETQYF; J gene: TRBJ2-5; CDR3 length: 14; D gene: TRBD1; clone size: few; V gene: TRBV7-9
CDR3 DNA: TGTGCCAGCACCCACGGGGGACTTAACTATGGCTACACCTTC; CDR3 protein: CASTHGGLNYGYTF; J gene: TRBJ1-2; CDR3 length: 14; D gene: .; clone size: .; V gene: TRBV6-6
CDR3 DNA: TGTGCCAGCAGGGCCGGGCCGTACACCGGGGAGCTGTTTTTT; CDR3 protein: CASRAGPYTGELFF; J gene: TRBJ2-2; CDR3 length: 14; D gene: .; clone size: .; V gene: TRBV2
CDR3 DNA: TGTGCCTGGAGTCCCCACGAGGAAGCTTTCTTT; CDR3 protein: CAWSPHEEAFF; J gene: TRBJ1-1; CDR3 length: 11; D gene: .; clone size: .; V gene: TRBV30
CDR3 DNA: TGTGCCAGCAGTCACAGGACGGAGAAAATGAACACTGAAGCTTTCTTT; CDR3 protein: CASSHRTEKMNTEAFF; J gene: TRBJ1-1; CDR3 length: 16; D gene: .; clone size: .; V gene: TRBV7-9
CDR3 DNA: TGTGCCAGCAGCCAAGAACTAGCGGGGCCAACAGATACGCAGTATTTT; CDR3 protein: CASSQELAGPTDTQYF; J gene: TRBJ2-3; CDR3 length: 16; D gene: TRBD2; clone size: .; V gene: TRBV4-2
CDR3 DNA: TGTGCCATCAGTGTGGGGCAGGGGAAGGCAGATACGCAGTATTTT; CDR3 protein: CAISVGQGKADTQYF; J gene: TRBJ2-3; CDR3 length: 15; D gene: .; clone size: .; V gene: TRBV10-3
CDR3 DNA: TGTGCCAGCAGTTACTCTGGACAGGGTGATGGCTACACCTTC; CDR3 protein: CASSYSGQGDGYTF; J gene: TRBJ1-2; CDR3 length: 14; D gene: TRBD1; clone size: few; V gene: TRBV6-5
CDR3 DNA: TGTGCCAGCAGTTTATCGAGGGCCCCCATCCGAAGCACAGATACGCAGTATTTT; CDR3 protein: CASSLSRAPIRSTDTQYF; J gene: TRBJ2-3; CDR3 length: 18; D gene: .; clone size: .; V gene: TRBV27